The 9 T cell receptor beta chains listed next were all sequenced from one sample in a study of graft-versus-host responses after intestinal transplantation. Sequencing was performed with immunoSEQ multiplex PCR; in TCRdb, only in-frame clones are kept and a portion is missing. The sample carries 95,000 to 100,000 clones, about 83% recorded once. Sequencing was performed on PBMCs, taken 255 days after intestinal transplant. The receptors shown here come from a human patient who received an intestinal transplant, so some T cells may come from the graft donor.

The gene calls are TRBV28 and TRBJ2-2, with D possibly matching TRBD1 (6 bases). The CDR3 is 16 residues long. The V gene's germline CDR1 is MDHEN and CDR2 SYDVKM. With 7 bases removed from V and 0 bases from J, the gap between germline ends came to 15 bases. The CDR3 spells CASTLDRTSNTGELFF. The DNA of the CDR3 is TGTGCCAGCACCCTGGACAGAACTTCGAACACCGGGGAGCTGTTTTTT.

This rearrangement joins TRBV5-1 to TRBJ2-7; tentative D call: TRBD2 (5 bases). The V end was cut by 2 bases, the J end by 2 bases, with 26 bases between. Germline assignment: CDR1 SGHRS and CDR2 YFSETQ. The CDR3 covers 19 residues. Here the CDR3 DNA reads TGCGCCAGCAGCTTACCTCCACCCACCTCGGGGTCAGACCCCTACGAGCAGTACTTC. It codes for CASSLPPPTSGSDPYEQYF. Supplemented by reference TRBV5-1 and TRBJ2-7, the full variable domain reads KAGVTQTPRYLIKTRGQQVTLSCSPISGHRSVSWYQQTPGQGLQFLFEYFSETQRNKGNFPGRFSGRQFSNSRSEMNVSTLELGDSALYLCASSLPPPTSGSDPYEQYFGPGTRLTVT.

The chain recombines TRBV7-6 with TRBJ2-1, with D unclear. Germline V gene data show CDR1 as SGHVS and CDR2 as FNYEAQ. Trimming shortened V by 1 base and J by 0 bases, and 13 bases separated the two germline ends. The CDR3 covers 17 residues. The chain's CDR3 is CASSLVGSQSSYNEQFF. CDR3 nucleotide sequence: TGTGCCAGCAGCTTAGTGGGGTCCCAAAGCTCCTACAATGAGCAGTTCTTC. Using reference TRBV7-6 and TRBJ2-1 for the parts outside the CDR3, the full variable domain is GAGVSQSPRYKVTKRGQDVALRCDPISGHVSLYWYRQALGQGPEFLTYFNYEAQQDKSGLPNDRFSAERPEGSISTLTIQRTEQRDSAMYRCASSLVGSQSSYNEQFFGPGTRLTVL.

This chain joins TRBV9 and TRBJ2-5; D is unresolved. Trimming removed 4 bases from V and 0 bases from J, with 10 bases in between. CDR1 is SGDLS and CDR2 is YYNGEE in the germline V gene. This CDR3 is 14 amino acids long. The CDR3 region has the DNA TGTGCCAGCAGCCCCACAGTGTACCAAGAGACCCAGTACTTC. This codes for CASSPTVYQETQYF.

V usage is TRBV6-5 and J usage is TRBJ2-5; D ambiguous. Germline V CDR1 and CDR2: MNHEY, SVGAGI. V lost 5 bases and J lost 5, with 12 bases in between. CDR3 length: 13 amino acids. The CDR3 loop is CASSNDVRETQYF. The CDR3 DNA reads TGTGCCAGCAGTAATGATGTAAGGGAGACCCAGTACTTC.

CDR3 region: CASSLPSFYEQYV. The CDR3 DNA sequence: TGTGCCAGCAGCTTGCCGAGTTTCTACGAGCAGTACGTC. J is TRBJ2-7 and V is TRBV5-4; D ambiguous. The CDR3 runs to 13 residues. V was trimmed by 1 base and J by 3 bases, leaving 8 bases between them. Germline values: CDR1 SGHNT, CDR2 YYREEE (reference sequence).

The chain couples TRBV6-1 to TRBJ2-3; the match to TRBD2 covers 7 bases. The junction had 4 bases not matched to a gene; V was cut back by 6 bases and J by 1 base. CDR3 length: 14 amino acids. CDR1 and CDR2 (germline): MNHNS, SASEGT. CDR3 nucleotide sequence: TGTGCCAGCAGAAGACGGGGGGGCACAGATACGCAGTATTTT. Translating it yields CASRRRGGTDTQYF.

The chain combines TRBV6-1 with TRBJ1-6; D perhaps matches TRBD1 (5 bases). The CDR3 spans 15 residues. The ends were cut back, 2 bases at V and 8 bases at J, with 13 bases in the middle. The germline V gene encodes CDR1 MNHNS and CDR2 SASEGT. The CDR3 spells CASSEFEVGDSPLHF. The CDR3 nucleotides read TGTGCCAGCAGTGAATTCGAAGTGGGGGATTCACCCCTCCACTTT.

The chain employs TRBV7-9 and TRBJ1-2, with D unresolved. Germline V gene lookup returns CDR1 SEHNR and CDR2 FQNEAQ (reference sequence). V was clipped by 2 bases and J by 3 bases, with 4 bases between them. This CDR3 spans 12 amino acids. The CDR3: CASSLTDYGYTF. The CDR3 DNA follows: TGTGCCAGCAGCTTAACAGACTATGGCTACACCTTC.